Each of the 8 T cell receptor beta chains below was sequenced from the same sample in a study of CXCR3-negative and CXCR3-positive naive CD8 T cells. Regarding the study as a whole: Greater hydrophobicity was found in TRB CDR3s of CXCR3-positive naive cells than of CXCR3-negative naive cells.

The antigens for these receptors are not known. The TRB libraries of cDNA were built by UMI-labeled 5' RACE. From the 5' RACE reads, TCRdb lists one entry per CDR3 protein and no DNA. This sample's table has 150,000 to 170,000 distinct CDR3 sequences. Material for sequencing was naive CXCR3+ CD8+ T cells from blood. The subset denotes: CD45RO-CCR7+CD27+CD95- naive CD8+ T cells expressing CXCR3 (TNR3+). The receptors stem from a human donor in good health. Some clones in this sample may be carry-over from other donors' samples.

The chain joins TRBV28 to TRBJ1-2. Germline V gene lookup returns CDR1 MDHEN and CDR2 SYDVKM. The CDR3 contains 19 residues. The CDR3 loop reads CASNSNEHVRLFANYGYTF.

The gene calls are TRBV15 and TRBJ1-2; TCRdb designates TRBD1, a call that cannot be tested without DNA. Germline CDR1 reads LNHNV; CDR2 reads YYDKDF (reference sequence). The CDR3 extends over 15 amino acids. CDR3 sequence reads: CATSRNVGGAGSYTF.

The chain employs TRBV5-4 and TRBJ2-5; with no DNA, the TCRdb D assignment of TRBD2 cannot be verified. There are 15 residues in the CDR3. Per germline, CDR1 SGHNT and CDR2 YYREEE (reference sequence). This chain's CDR3 is CASSTGLAPQETQYF. Full variable domain (remainder filled in from reference TRBV5-4 and TRBJ2-5): ETGVTQSPTHLIKTRGQQVTLRCSSQSGHNTVSWYQQALGQGPQFIFQYYREEENGRGNFPPRFSGLQFPNYSSELNVNALELDDSALYLCASSTGLAPQETQYFGPGTRLLVL.

This chain joins TRBV13 and TRBJ1-1. This CDR3 comprises 13 residues. Per germline, CDR1 PRHDT and CDR2 FYEKMQ (reference sequence). CDR3: CASSAWVNTEAFF.

The rearrangement joins TRBV14 to TRBJ2-1; the TRBD1 assignment by TCRdb is unverifiable without DNA. The length of the CDR3 is 15 residues. Germline CDR1 and CDR2: SGHDN and FVKESK. CDR3: CASSQLGQRYNEQFF. Looking up the rest from reference TRBV14 and TRBJ2-1 gives the full variable domain: EAGVTQFPSHSVIEKGQTVTLRCDPISGHDNLYWYRRVMGKEIKFLLHFVKESKQDESGMPNNRFLAERTGGTYSTLKVQPAELEDSGVYFCASSQLGQRYNEQFFGPGTRLTVL.

The CDR3 spells CASRVRGNQPQHF. The chain combines TRBV19 with TRBJ1-5; checking the TCRdb D call of TRBD1 is not possible without DNA. The CDR3 sequence is 13 residues long. Germline CDR1 LNHDA, CDR2 SQIVND (reference sequence).

The chain carries TRBV20-1 and TRBJ2-1; TCRdb's D call, TRBD2, is unchecked because there is no DNA. From germline, CDR1 is DFQATT and CDR2 SNEGSKA (reference sequence). The CDR3 consists of 16 residues. The CDR3 sequence is CSARDSGGAYYNEKFF.

V and J are TRBV28 and TRBJ1-1; TCRdb's D call of TRBD1 is untestable without DNA. Germline CDR1 and CDR2: MDHEN and SYDVKM. CDR3 size: 18 residues. CDR3: CASSFRGGVGGMNTEAFF.